What follows are 10 T cell receptor beta chains derived from one specimen sequenced in a study of OX40 agonist ivuxolimab in advanced cancers. Generated by immunoSEQ multiplex PCR, the TCRdb table keeps only in-frame clones and is missing some. The sample lists 35,000 to 40,000 clones; around 82% were seen once. This material consisted of CD4+ or CD8+ T cells sorted from blood, taken in a trial of the OX40 agonist ivuxolimab. Source of these receptors: an adult with an advanced solid tumor such as melanoma, head and neck, liver or kidney cancer.

The chain recombines TRBV2 with TRBJ1-5; no reliable D call. The CDR3 spans 14 residues. CDR1 is SNHLY and CDR2 is FYNNEI in the germline V gene. Trimming removed 7 bases at V and 6 bases at J, with 16 bases between. CDR3 protein: CASNGGLAAQPQHF. The DNA for the CDR3 is TGTGCCAGCAATGGAGGGTTAGCGGCTCAGCCCCAGCATTTT.

This chain uses TRBV19 with TRBJ1-5; D call uncertain. V was pared by 10 bases and J by 5 bases, with 15 bases between. The CDR3 has 13 residues. The V gene's germline CDR1 is LNHDA and CDR2 SQIVND (reference sequence). Here the CDR3 reads CATRAARDQPQHF. CDR3 bases: TGTGCCACAAGAGCGGCCCGCGATCAGCCCCAGCATTTT.

The chain links TRBV7-2 to TRBJ2-7; D remains ambiguous. Germline assignment: CDR1 SGHTA and CDR2 FQGNSA. V was pared by 3 bases and J by 7 bases, with 13 bases between. The CDR3 length is 13 residues. The CDR3 is CASSLLGSGEQYF. DNA of the CDR3: TGTGCCAGCAGCTTGCTGGGCTCTGGGGAGCAGTACTTC.

This sequence joins TRBV27 and TRBJ2-3, with TRBD2 matching over 8 bases. V was clipped by 0 bases and J by 2 bases; unmatched bases: 7. Germline V lookup: CDR1 MNHEY, CDR2 SMNVEV (reference sequence). This CDR3 is built from 17 residues. CDR3 loop: CASSLSGGRSPTDTQYF. In DNA form, the CDR3 reads TGTGCCAGCAGTTTATCCGGCGGGAGGTCCCCCACAGATACGCAGTATTTT.

The chain couples TRBV2 to TRBJ2-7, with 8 positions matching TRBD2. The CDR3 spans 12 residues. Germline values: CDR1 SNHLY, CDR2 FYNNEI. V gave up 6 bases and J gave up 6 bases; unmatched junction bases: 4. Here the CDR3 DNA reads TGTGCCAGCAGCACGACTAGCGTCGAGCAGTACTTC. Protein product: CASSTTSVEQYF. The full variable domain, in which reference TRBV2 and TRBJ2-7 provide the parts outside the CDR3, is EPEVTQTPSHQVTQMGQEVILRCVPISNHLYFYWYRQILGQKVEFLVSFYNNEISEKSEIFDDQFSVERPDGSNFTLKIRSTKLEDSAMYFCASSTTSVEQYFGPGTRLTVT.

The V and J genes are TRBV2 and TRBJ2-1; 7 bases are a match to TRBD2. V lost 2 bases and J lost 0; bases outside the gene matches: 4. The V gene's germline CDR1 is SNHLY and CDR2 FYNNEI. This CDR3 has 16 amino acids. CDR3 DNA sequence: TGTGCCAGCAGTGAACTAGCGGAGAGCTCCTACAATGAGCAGTTCTTC. It specifies CASSELAESSYNEQFF.

This chain joins TRBV19 and TRBJ1-5; the match to TRBD1 covers 10 bases. Germline V gene lookup returns CDR1 LNHDA and CDR2 SQIVND (reference sequence). The CDR3 consists of 15 residues. J lost 6 bases, V lost 1 base, and 3 bases had no gene match. The CDR3 is CASSIGQGASQPQHF. The CDR3 DNA reads as TGTGCCAGTAGTATAGGACAGGGGGCGAGTCAGCCCCAGCATTTT.

This clone has more than one count but fewer than ten. The rearrangement uses TRBV25-1 and TRBJ2-6, with D possibly called TRBD1 or TRBD2 (6 bases each). With 1 base removed from V and 3 bases from J, the gap between germline ends came to 13 bases. The CDR3 is 17 amino acids. The germline gives CDR1 MGHDK, CDR2 SYGVNS. CDR3 in amino acids: CASSELSGARGANVLTF. For the CDR3, the DNA is TGTGCCAGCAGTGAATTATCGGGGGCGCGTGGGGCCAACGTCCTGACTTTC. Combining the CDR3 with reference TRBV25-1 and TRBJ2-6 gives the whole variable domain EADIYQTPRYLVIGTGKKITLECSQTMGHDKMYWYQQDPGMELHLIHYSYGVNSTEKGDLSSESTVSRIRTEHFPLTLESARPSHTSQYLCASSELSGARGANVLTFGAGSRLTVL.

The rearrangement joins TRBV5-1 to TRBJ2-2, with TRBD1 identical over 8 bases. The length of the CDR3 is 15 residues. J was trimmed by 8 bases and V by 4 bases; bases with no gene match: 10. The germline V gene encodes CDR1 SGHRS and CDR2 YFSETQ. In nucleotides, the CDR3 is TGCGCCAGCAGCGCCGCTCAGGGGGCGAAGGGGGAGCTGTTTTTT. Translation: CASSAAQGAKGELFF.

The chain has TRBV30 and TRBJ2-5; TRBD2 aligns across 12 bases. Germline CDR1 GTSNPN, CDR2 SVGIG (reference sequence). The CDR3 is made up of 15 amino acids. The V gene end was trimmed by 2 bases and the J gene end by 4 bases; junction bases not matched to a gene: 5. The CDR3 DNA is TGTGCCTGGAGTCTAGCGGGAGGGGTAGTAGAGACCCAGTACTTC. This translates into CAWSLAGGVVETQYF.